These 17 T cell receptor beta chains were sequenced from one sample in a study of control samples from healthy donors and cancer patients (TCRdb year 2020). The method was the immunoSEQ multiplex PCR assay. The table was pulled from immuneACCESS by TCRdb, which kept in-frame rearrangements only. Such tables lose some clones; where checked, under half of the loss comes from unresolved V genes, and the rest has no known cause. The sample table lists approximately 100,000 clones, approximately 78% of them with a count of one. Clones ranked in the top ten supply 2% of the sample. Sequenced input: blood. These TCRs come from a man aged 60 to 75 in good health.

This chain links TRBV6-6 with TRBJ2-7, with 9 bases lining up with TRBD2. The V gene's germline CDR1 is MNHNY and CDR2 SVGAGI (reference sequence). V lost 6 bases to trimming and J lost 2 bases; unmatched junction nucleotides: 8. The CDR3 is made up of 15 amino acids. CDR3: CASRLKAGGAYEQYF. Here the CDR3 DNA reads TGTGCCAGCAGATTAAAAGCGGGGGGAGCCTACGAGCAGTACTTC.

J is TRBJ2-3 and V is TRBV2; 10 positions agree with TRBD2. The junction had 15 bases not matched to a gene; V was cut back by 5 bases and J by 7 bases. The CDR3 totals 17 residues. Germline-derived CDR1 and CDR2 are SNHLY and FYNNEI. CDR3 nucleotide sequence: TGTGCCAGCAGTCCTATAACTAGCGGGATAAAGGGGTATACGCAGTATTTT. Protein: CASSPITSGIKGYTQYF.

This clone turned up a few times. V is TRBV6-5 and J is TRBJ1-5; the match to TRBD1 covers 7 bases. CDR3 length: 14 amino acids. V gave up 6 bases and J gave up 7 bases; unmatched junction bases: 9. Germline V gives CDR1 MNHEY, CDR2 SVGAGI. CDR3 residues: CASSRGTGEQPQHF. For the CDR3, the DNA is TGTGCCAGCAGCCGGGGCACAGGGGAACAGCCCCAGCATTTT.

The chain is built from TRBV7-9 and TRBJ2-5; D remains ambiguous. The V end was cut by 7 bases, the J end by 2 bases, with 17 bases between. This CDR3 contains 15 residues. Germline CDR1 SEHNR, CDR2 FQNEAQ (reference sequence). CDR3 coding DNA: TGTGCCAGCACCCTTGCTGAGGTGGCTCAAGAGACCCAGTACTTC. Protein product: CASTLAEVAQETQYF.

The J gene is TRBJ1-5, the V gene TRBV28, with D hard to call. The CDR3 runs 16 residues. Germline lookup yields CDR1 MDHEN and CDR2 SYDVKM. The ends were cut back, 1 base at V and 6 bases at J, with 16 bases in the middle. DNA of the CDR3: TGTGCCAGCAGTTTATCTTTGGGAAGTCCGGGTCAGCCCCAGCATTTT. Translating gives CASSLSLGSPGQPQHF.

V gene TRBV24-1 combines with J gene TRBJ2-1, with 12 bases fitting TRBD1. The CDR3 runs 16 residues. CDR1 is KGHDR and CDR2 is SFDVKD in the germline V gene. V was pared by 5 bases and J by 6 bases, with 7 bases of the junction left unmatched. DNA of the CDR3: TGTGCCACCAGTGGGGGACAGGGGGCAATGGTCAATGAGCAGTTCTTC. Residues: CATSGGQGAMVNEQFF.

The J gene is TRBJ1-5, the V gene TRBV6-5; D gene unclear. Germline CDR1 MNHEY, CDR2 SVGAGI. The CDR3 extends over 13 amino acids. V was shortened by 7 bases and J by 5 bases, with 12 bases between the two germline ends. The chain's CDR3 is CASTADRDQPQHF. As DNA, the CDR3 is TGTGCCAGCACCGCGGATAGGGATCAGCCCCAGCATTTT.

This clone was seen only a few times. CDR3 DNA: TGTGCCAGTAGTTCCAAAGCTTGGGCGAACACCGGGGAGCTGTTTTTT. Amino acid sequence: CASSSKAWANTGELFF. This rearrangement joins TRBV19 to TRBJ2-2, with D hard to call. Looked up from germline, CDR1 is LNHDA and CDR2 is SQIVND (reference sequence). V was clipped by 5 bases and J by 0 bases, with 13 bases between them. The CDR3 runs to 16 residues.

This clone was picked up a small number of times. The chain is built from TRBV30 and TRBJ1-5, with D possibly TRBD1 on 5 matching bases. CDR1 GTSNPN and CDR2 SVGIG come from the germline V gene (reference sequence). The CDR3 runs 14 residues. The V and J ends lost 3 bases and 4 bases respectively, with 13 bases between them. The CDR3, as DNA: TGTGCCTGGAGCGCCGGGACTCCTAATCAGCCCCAGCATTTT. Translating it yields CAWSAGTPNQPQHF.

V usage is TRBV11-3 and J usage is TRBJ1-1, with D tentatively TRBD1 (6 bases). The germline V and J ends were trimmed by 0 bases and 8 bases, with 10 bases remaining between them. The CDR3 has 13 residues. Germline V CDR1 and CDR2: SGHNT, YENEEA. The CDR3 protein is CASSLDPGTEAFF. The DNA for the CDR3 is TGTGCCAGCAGCTTAGATCCGGGGACAGAAGCTTTCTTT.

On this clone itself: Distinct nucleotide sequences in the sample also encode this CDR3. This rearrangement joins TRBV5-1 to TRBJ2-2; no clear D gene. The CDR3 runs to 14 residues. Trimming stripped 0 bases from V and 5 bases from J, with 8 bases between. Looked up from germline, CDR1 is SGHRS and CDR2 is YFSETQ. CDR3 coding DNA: TGCGCCAGCAGCTTGGAGGGCGCGACCGGGGAGCTGTTTTTT. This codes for CASSLEGATGELFF.

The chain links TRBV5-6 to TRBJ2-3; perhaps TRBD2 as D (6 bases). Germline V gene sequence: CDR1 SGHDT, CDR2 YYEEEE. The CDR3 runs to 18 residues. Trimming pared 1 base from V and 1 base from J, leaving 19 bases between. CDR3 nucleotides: TGTGCCAGCAGCTTGATCTCGGGGCGGGGCGGATGCACAGATACGCAGTATTTT. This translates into CASSLISGRGGCTDTQYF.

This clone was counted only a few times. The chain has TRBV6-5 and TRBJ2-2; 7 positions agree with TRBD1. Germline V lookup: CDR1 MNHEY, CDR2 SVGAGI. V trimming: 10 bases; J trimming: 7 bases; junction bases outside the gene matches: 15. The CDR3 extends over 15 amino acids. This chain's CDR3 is CATLKQGSLGGELFF. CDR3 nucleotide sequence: TGTGCCACCCTGAAACAGGGGAGTTTAGGCGGGGAGCTGTTTTTT.

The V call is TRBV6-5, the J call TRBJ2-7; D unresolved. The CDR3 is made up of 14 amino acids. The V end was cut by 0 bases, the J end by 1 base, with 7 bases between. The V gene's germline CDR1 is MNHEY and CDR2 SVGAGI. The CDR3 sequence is CASSYSQSSYEQYF. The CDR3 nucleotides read TGTGCCAGCAGTTACTCGCAGAGTTCCTACGAGCAGTACTTC.

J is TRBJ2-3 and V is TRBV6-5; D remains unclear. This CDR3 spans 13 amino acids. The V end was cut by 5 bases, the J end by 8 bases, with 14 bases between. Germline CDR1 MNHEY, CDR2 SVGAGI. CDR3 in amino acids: CASSTPPVGTQYF. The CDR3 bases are TGTGCCAGCAGTACCCCCCCGGTCGGTACGCAGTATTTT.

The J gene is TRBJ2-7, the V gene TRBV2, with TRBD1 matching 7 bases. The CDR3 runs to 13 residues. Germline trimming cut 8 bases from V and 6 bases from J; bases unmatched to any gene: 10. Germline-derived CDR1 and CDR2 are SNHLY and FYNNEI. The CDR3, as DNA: TGTGCCAGCCGCCTGACAGGGCCCCCCGAGCAGTACTTC. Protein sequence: CASRLTGPPEQYF.

CDR3 amino acids: CASSLASGFGETQYF. CDR3 DNA: TGCGCCAGCAGCTTGGCCTCCGGGTTTGGAGAGACCCAGTACTTC. V is TRBV5-1 and J is TRBJ2-5; D remains ambiguous. Trimming shortened V by 0 bases and J by 4 bases, and 13 bases separated the two germline ends. Looked up from germline, CDR1 is SGHRS and CDR2 is YFSETQ. The CDR3 covers 15 residues. The full variable domain, completed using reference TRBV5-1 and TRBJ2-5, is KAGVTQTPRYLIKTRGQQVTLSCSPISGHRSVSWYQQTPGQGLQFLFEYFSETQRNKGNFPGRFSGRQFSNSRSEMNVSTLELGDSALYLCASSLASGFGETQYFGPGTRLLVL.